Below are 26 T cell receptor beta chains sequenced from a single sample in a study of shared clonotypes between healthy human individuals. Sequenced by immunoSEQ multiplex PCR; TCRdb stores in-frame clones only, minus some. This repertoire shows 550,000 to 700,000 clones, 55% to 85% found once; its top ten account for around 2%. Sequencing was done on a sample of memory CD4+ T cells sorted from blood. Subset here: CD45RA-negative fraction. The receptors were sampled from a young woman in good health.

The rearrangement links TRBV5-1 to TRBJ2-4, with D hard to call. The germline V gene encodes CDR1 SGHRS and CDR2 YFSETQ. Trimming took 4 bases from V and 9 from J, leaving 14 bases between them. The CDR3 spans 13 residues. Here the CDR3 reads CASSPTLLGIQYF. CDR3 in DNA: TGCGCCAGCAGCCCAACGCTTCTCGGCATTCAGTACTTC.

CDR3: CASSPLGAPFYGYTF. CDR3 nucleotide sequence: TGTGCCAGCTCCCCGCTCGGGGCGCCTTTCTATGGCTACACCTTC. The chain joins TRBV7-2 to TRBJ1-2; tentatively, D is TRBD1 (5 bases). The CDR3 consists of 15 residues. V gave up 8 bases and J gave up 4 bases, with 20 bases separating them. Germline V gene sequence: CDR1 SGHTA, CDR2 FQGNSA.

The table lists this clone with a few counts. The chain has TRBV5-4 and TRBJ2-5; D not certain. The V and J ends lost 4 bases and 5 bases respectively, with 24 bases between them. The CDR3 totals 17 residues. CDR1 and CDR2 (germline): SGHNT, YYREEE (reference sequence). The CDR3 region has the DNA TGTGCCAGCAGCATAGCCGGCTACCCCCCTACGAGGGAGACCCAGTACTTC. As protein: CASSIAGYPPTRETQYF.

The chain joins TRBV28 to TRBJ2-7, with 8 bases that match TRBD2. V gave up 2 bases and J gave up 7 bases; unmatched junction bases: 19. This CDR3 has 18 amino acids. Germline V lookup: CDR1 MDHEN, CDR2 SYDVKM. DNA for the CDR3: TGTGCCAGCAGTTTAGGGGGTGGGCTAGCGGGCCTTTCGGGAGAGCAGTACTTC. It is translated as CASSLGGGLAGLSGEQYF.

A few counts support this clone. The V call is TRBV7-6, the J call TRBJ2-5; TRBD1 might be the D (6 bases). V dropped 5 bases and J dropped 2 bases, with 18 bases sitting between them. CDR3 length: 16 residues. Germline V gives CDR1 SGHVS, CDR2 FNYEAQ. CDR3 sequence reads: CASSSSDRTLQETQYF. CDR3 DNA sequence: TGTGCCAGCAGCAGTAGCGACAGGACCCTACAAGAGACCCAGTACTTC. The whole variable domain, filled in from reference TRBV7-6 and TRBJ2-5, reads GAGVSQSPRYKVTKRGQDVALRCDPISGHVSLYWYRQALGQGPEFLTYFNYEAQQDKSGLPNDRFSAERPEGSISTLTIQRTEQRDSAMYRCASSSSDRTLQETQYFGPGTRLLVL.

The rearrangement joins TRBV14 to TRBJ2-3; D is uncertain. The CDR3 contains 12 residues. Trimming took off 1 base at V and 14 bases at J, with 13 bases between the two ends. Per the germline V gene, CDR1 is SGHDN and CDR2 is FVKESK. The chain's CDR3 is CASSQGSGRRYF. Written as DNA, the CDR3 is TGTGCCAGCAGCCAAGGTTCCGGCCGCAGGTATTTT.

V usage is TRBV5-1 and J usage is TRBJ2-1, with a weak D call TRBD2 (5 bases). The CDR3 sequence is 15 residues long. Germline V gives CDR1 SGHRS, CDR2 YFSETQ. The V gene lost 4 bases and the J gene lost 7 bases, with 18 bases spanning the gap. DNA for the CDR3: TGCGCCAGCAGCCTAGACTATTCGCTGATTAATGAGCAGTTCTTC. Protein product: CASSLDYSLINEQFF.

This chain's CDR3 is CASSLLAGDNEQFF. DNA for the CDR3: TGTGCCAGCAGCTTACTAGCGGGAGACAATGAGCAGTTCTTC. V and J are TRBV7-9 and TRBJ2-1, with TRBD2 matching over 10 bases. After removal of 2 bases from V and 5 bases from J, the junction contained 0 bases not matched to a gene. Per germline, CDR1 SEHNR and CDR2 FQNEAQ (reference sequence). The CDR3 runs to 14 residues.

This clone showed up just once. V and J are TRBV4-1 and TRBJ2-1; TRBD2 aligns across 13 bases. CDR1 and CDR2 from the germline V gene are MGHRA and YSYEKL. Germline trimming cut 3 bases from V and 9 bases from J; bases unmatched to any gene: 5. This CDR3 is 15 amino acids long. CDR3 coding DNA: TGCGCCAGCAGCCACGGACTAGCGGGAGTATTTGAGCAGTTCTTC. Translation gives CASSHGLAGVFEQFF.

This clone was seen repeatedly, ten times or more. The chain combines TRBV7-9 with TRBJ1-3, with 7 bases aligning to TRBD1. There are 17 residues in the CDR3. Germline CDR1 reads SEHNR; CDR2 reads FQNEAQ (reference sequence). The trim removed 5 bases at V and 0 bases at J, leaving 10 bases unmatched. This chain's CDR3 is CASSLWIGGRSGNTIYF. CDR3 nucleotides: TGTGCCAGCAGCCTATGGATAGGGGGCCGCTCTGGAAACACCATATATTTT.

This chain uses TRBV28 with TRBJ1-4; weak D call: TRBD1 (5 bases). Trimming shortened V by 1 base and J by 8 bases, and 11 bases separated the two germline ends. CDR1 is MDHEN, CDR2 SYDVKM, per germline. The CDR3 is made up of 14 amino acids. The chain's CDR3 is CASSLSGTREKLFF. The CDR3 DNA sequence: TGTGCCAGCAGTTTATCAGGGACCAGGGAAAAACTGTTTTTT.

This clone was counted once. The rearrangement links TRBV18 to TRBJ1-1; 7 bases fit TRBD1. V trimming: 3 bases; J trimming: 5 bases; junction bases outside the gene matches: 6. This CDR3 is 14 amino acids long. Per germline, CDR1 KGHSH and CDR2 LQKENI. In DNA form, the CDR3 reads TGTGCCAGCTCACCCTCCAGGGGGACAACTGAAGCTTTCTTT. Amino acids: CASSPSRGTTEAFF.

The chain joins TRBV5-1 to TRBJ2-5; 8 bases map to TRBD1. J lost 5 bases, V lost 4 bases, and 10 bases had no gene match. This CDR3 has 15 amino acids. Germline V gene sequence: CDR1 SGHRS, CDR2 YFSETQ. The CDR3: CASSIWTGTTETQYF. The CDR3 nucleotides read TGCGCCAGCAGCATCTGGACAGGGACAACGGAGACCCAGTACTTC.

V gene TRBV2 combines with J gene TRBJ1-5; tentative D call: TRBD1 (6 bases). Per germline, CDR1 SNHLY and CDR2 FYNNEI. Trimming pared 1 base from V and 7 bases from J, leaving 11 bases between. This CDR3 comprises 14 residues. CDR3 sequence (DNA): TGTGCCAGCAGTGAAGGCAGGGGCCAACAGCCCCAGCATTTT. Translated, it gives CASSEGRGQQPQHF.

V gene TRBV19 combines with J gene TRBJ2-1; 13 positions agree with TRBD2. In germline, CDR1 is LNHDA, CDR2 SQIVND (reference sequence). V was clipped by 8 bases and J by 7 bases; unmatched bases: 5. The CDR3 is 14 residues long. CDR3: CASARTSGSNEQFF. The CDR3 region has the DNA TGTGCCAGTGCGCGGACTAGCGGGAGTAATGAGCAGTTCTTC.

This sequence joins TRBV5-1 and TRBJ2-7; 8 bases are shared with TRBD1. Per germline, CDR1 SGHRS and CDR2 YFSETQ. This CDR3 is 14 amino acids long. J lost 6 bases, V lost 4 bases, and 9 bases had no gene match. The CDR3 bases are TGCGCCAGCAGCCCAGGGGGCGCGGAGGCCGAGCAGTACTTC. Translated, it gives CASSPGGAEAEQYF.

On this clone itself: The sample carries other DNA sequences with the same CDR3. The chain joins TRBV7-6 to TRBJ1-3; D unresolved. CDR3 size: 15 residues. Trimming took off 1 base at V and 0 bases at J, with 7 bases between the two ends. The germline gives CDR1 SGHVS, CDR2 FNYEAQ. This chain's CDR3 is CASSLGGGSGNTIYF. The CDR3, as DNA: TGTGCCAGCAGCTTAGGTGGAGGCTCTGGAAACACCATATATTTT.

V gene TRBV5-4 combines with J gene TRBJ2-3; D gene uncertain. The V end was cut by 3 bases, the J end by 6 bases, with 11 bases between. In germline, CDR1 is SGHNT, CDR2 YYREEE (reference sequence). There are 13 residues in the CDR3. As DNA, the CDR3 is TGTGCCAGCAGCTCCGCCGGGTGGGATACGCAGTATTTT. This sequence encodes CASSSAGWDTQYF.

The rearrangement uses TRBV7-8 and TRBJ2-7; the D gene is possibly TRBD2 (5 bases). V gave up 5 bases and J gave up 3 bases, with 20 bases separating them. The CDR3 is made up of 16 amino acids. Germline V gene data show CDR1 as SGHVS and CDR2 as FQNEAQ. CDR3 in DNA: TGTGCCAGCAGCGGGAGAGACCTTTCCTCCATCTACGAGCAGTACTTC. Translation gives CASSGRDLSSIYEQYF. The variable domain in full, with the rest retrieved from reference TRBV7-8 and TRBJ2-7, is GAGVSQSPRYKVAKRGQDVALRCDPISGHVSLFWYQQALGQGPEFLTYFQNEAQLDKSGLPSDRFFAERPEGSVSTLKIQRTQQEDSAVYLCASSGRDLSSIYEQYFGPGTRLTVT.

On this clone: The sample holds other DNA sequences that translate to the same CDR3. The CDR3 here is CASLRGGNQPQHF. DNA of the CDR3: TGTGCCAGCCTCAGGGGGGGCAATCAGCCCCAGCATTTT. The chain recombines TRBV28 with TRBJ1-5; TRBD1 matches 7 bases. CDR1 and CDR2 (germline): MDHEN, SYDVKM. The junction had 3 bases not matched to a gene; V was cut back by 8 bases and J by 2 bases. CDR3 size: 13 residues.

The gene calls are TRBV5-1 and TRBJ1-1; 12 nucleotides match TRBD1. After removal of 4 bases from V and 4 bases from J, the junction contained 5 bases not matched to a gene. The germline CDR1 and CDR2 sequences are SGHRS and YFSETQ. This CDR3 is 15 amino acids long. CDR3 DNA sequence: TGCGCCAGCAGCAGGGGGGACAGGGGGCTCACTGAAGCTTTCTTT. This sequence encodes CASSRGDRGLTEAFF.

J is TRBJ2-2 and V is TRBV5-4; D call uncertain. V was trimmed by 0 bases and J by 5 bases, leaving 14 bases between them. Per the germline V gene, CDR1 is SGHNT and CDR2 is YYREEE (reference sequence). The CDR3 contains 16 residues. The chain's CDR3 is CASSLASSIITGELFF. The CDR3 DNA reads as TGTGCCAGCAGCTTGGCCAGTTCGATTATAACCGGGGAGCTGTTTTTT.

The chain joins TRBV7-8 to TRBJ1-1, with 7 positions matching TRBD1. Germline V CDR1 and CDR2: SGHVS, FQNEAQ. The CDR3 extends over 18 amino acids. J was trimmed by 3 bases and V by 0 bases; bases with no gene match: 13. The CDR3 is CASSLAGQGDYVDTEAFF. The CDR3 DNA follows: TGTGCCAGCAGCTTAGCGGGGCAGGGGGATTACGTTGACACTGAAGCTTTCTTT.

The rearrangement joins TRBV11-2 to TRBJ2-2, with 12 bases fitting TRBD2. V lost 2 bases, J lost 5 bases, and 3 bases stayed unmatched. The CDR3 spans 16 residues. Germline CDR1 SGHAT, CDR2 FQNNGV. The CDR3 spells CASSLLAGGTTGELFF. DNA of the CDR3: TGTGCCAGCAGCTTACTAGCGGGAGGGACAACCGGGGAGCTGTTTTTT. The full variable domain, with the rest looked up from reference TRBV11-2 and TRBJ2-2, is EAGVAQSPRYKIIEKRQSVAFWCNPISGHATLYWYQQILGQGPKLLIQFQNNGVVDDSQLPKDRFSAERLKGVDSTLKIQPAKLEDSAVYLCASSLLAGGTTGELFFGEGSRLTVL.

This chain connects TRBV2 to TRBJ2-1, with D unresolved. The V gene's germline CDR1 is SNHLY and CDR2 FYNNEI. Deletions cut 6 bases from V and 7 bases from J, with 10 bases between. The length of the CDR3 is 12 residues. For the CDR3, the DNA is TGTGCCAGCAGGGCTGATATTAATGAGCAGTTCTTC. Amino acid sequence: CASRADINEQFF.

The DNA for the CDR3 is TGCGCCAGCAGCCCTGGGGCGGGGCAAGAGACCCAGTACTTC. Translating it yields CASSPGAGQETQYF. The chain joins TRBV5-1 to TRBJ2-5; possibly TRBD2 for D (6 bases). The CDR3 is made up of 14 amino acids. V was cut by 4 bases and J by 2 bases, with 12 bases left in between. CDR1 and CDR2 (germline): SGHRS, YFSETQ.